The clone carrying this T cell receptor beta chain was counted only a few times. TCRdb reprocessed the reads via MiXCR and lists one record per CDR3 protein. The sample contains over 150,000 distinct CDR3 sequences, roughly a fifth of which appear only once. These data originate in a study of T cell repertoires in cytomegalovirus infection. About the research overall: Through public TCR beta signatures, both CMV infection and matching HLA type were indicated.

This CDR3 contains 13 residues. CDR1 SEHNR and CDR2 FQNEAQ come from the germline V gene (reference sequence). The germline V and J ends were trimmed by 5 bases and 0 bases, with 7 bases remaining between them. V and J are TRBV7-9 and TRBJ1-1, with D hard to call. The source material was PBMCs. The TCR was taken from a human donor in good health (CMV status not recorded). Some clones in this sample may be carry-over from other donors' samples. CDR3 nucleotide sequence: TGTGCCAGCAGCCAACAGCTGAACACTGAAGCTTTCTTT. It is translated as CASSQQLNTEAFF.